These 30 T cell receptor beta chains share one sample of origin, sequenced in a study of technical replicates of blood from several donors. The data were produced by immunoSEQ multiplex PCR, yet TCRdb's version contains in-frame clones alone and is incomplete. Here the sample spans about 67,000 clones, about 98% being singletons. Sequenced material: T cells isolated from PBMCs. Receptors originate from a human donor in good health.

CDR3 in amino acids: CASSFWTSGSDEQFF. As DNA, the CDR3 is TGTGCCAGCAGTTTCTGGACTAGCGGGAGTGATGAGCAGTTCTTC. The genes are TRBV27 and TRBJ2-1; 13 nucleotides agree with TRBD2. The CDR3 sequence is 15 residues long. V shed 3 bases and J 8 bases; nucleotides not matched to a gene: 4. From germline, CDR1 is MNHEY and CDR2 SMNVEV (reference sequence).

CDR3 region: CASSDRLAGGTSEQFF. The CDR3 DNA is TGTGCCAGCAGCGACAGACTAGCGGGGGGGACAAGTGAGCAGTTCTTC. The chain recombines TRBV7-9 with TRBJ2-1; 14 bases agree with TRBD2. V was pared by 5 bases and J by 9 bases, with 9 bases of the junction left unmatched. Germline V gives CDR1 SEHNR, CDR2 FQNEAQ (reference sequence). This CDR3 region has 16 residues.

The CDR3 DNA reads as TGTGCCAGCAGCGCGGACAGGGAGATTGAAGCTTTCTTT. Translating it yields CASSADREIEAFF. V is TRBV7-9 and J is TRBJ1-1; 8 nucleotides match TRBD1. V shed 5 bases, J shed 7 bases, and the junction held 6 bases outside the gene matches. The CDR3 has 13 amino acids. Per the germline V gene, CDR1 is SEHNR and CDR2 is FQNEAQ (reference sequence). The variable domain in full, completed from reference TRBV7-9 and TRBJ1-1, reads DTGVSQNPRHKITKRGQNVTFRCDPISEHNRLYWYRQTLGQGPEFLTYFQNEAQLEKSRLLSDRFSAERPKGSFSTLEIQRTEQGDSAMYLCASSADREIEAFFGQGTRLTVV.

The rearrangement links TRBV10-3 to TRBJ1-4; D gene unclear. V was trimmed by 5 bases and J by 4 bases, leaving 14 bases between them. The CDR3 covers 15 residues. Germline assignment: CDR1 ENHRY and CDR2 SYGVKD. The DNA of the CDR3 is TGTGCCATCAGTTACCTACAGTCCCGTAATGAAAAACTGTTTTTT. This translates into CAISYLQSRNEKLFF.

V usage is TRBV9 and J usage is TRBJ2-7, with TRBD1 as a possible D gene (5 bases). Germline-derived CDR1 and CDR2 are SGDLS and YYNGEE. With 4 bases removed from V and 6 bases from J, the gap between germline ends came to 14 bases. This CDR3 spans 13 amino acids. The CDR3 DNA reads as TGTGCCAGCAGCCCCCCAGGGTTGGGCGAGCAGTACTTC. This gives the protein CASSPPGLGEQYF.

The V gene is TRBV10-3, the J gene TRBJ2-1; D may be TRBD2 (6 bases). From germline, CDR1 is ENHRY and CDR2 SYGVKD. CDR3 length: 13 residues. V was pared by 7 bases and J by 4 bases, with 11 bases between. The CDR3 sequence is CAIMTEGYNEQFF. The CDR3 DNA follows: TGTGCCATCATGACGGAGGGTTACAATGAGCAGTTCTTC.

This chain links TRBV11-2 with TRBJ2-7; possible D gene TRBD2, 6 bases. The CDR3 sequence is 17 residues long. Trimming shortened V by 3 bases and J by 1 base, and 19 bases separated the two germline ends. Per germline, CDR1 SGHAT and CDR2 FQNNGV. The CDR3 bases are TGTGCCAGCAGCTTGGGCCTACAGTGGGGGGAATCCTACGAGCAGTACTTC. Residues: CASSLGLQWGESYEQYF.

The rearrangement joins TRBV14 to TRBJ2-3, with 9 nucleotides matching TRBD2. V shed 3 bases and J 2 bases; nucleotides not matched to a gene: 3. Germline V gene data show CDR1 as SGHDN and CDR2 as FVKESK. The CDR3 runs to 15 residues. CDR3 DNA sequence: TGTGCCAGCAGCCATTTAGCGGGGGACACAGATACGCAGTATTTT. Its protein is CASSHLAGDTDTQYF.

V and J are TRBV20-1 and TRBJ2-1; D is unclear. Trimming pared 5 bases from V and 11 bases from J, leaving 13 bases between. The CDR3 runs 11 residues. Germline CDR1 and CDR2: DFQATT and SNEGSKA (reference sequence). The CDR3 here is CSALRVYQQFF. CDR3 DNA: TGCAGTGCTTTACGCGTTTATCAGCAGTTCTTC.

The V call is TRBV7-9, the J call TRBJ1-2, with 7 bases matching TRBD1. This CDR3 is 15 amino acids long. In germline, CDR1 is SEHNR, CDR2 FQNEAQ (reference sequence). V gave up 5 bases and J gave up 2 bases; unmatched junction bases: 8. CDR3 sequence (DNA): TGTGCCAGCAGCCGCGGGACAGCCCAGAACTATGGCTACACCTTC. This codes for CASSRGTAQNYGYTF.

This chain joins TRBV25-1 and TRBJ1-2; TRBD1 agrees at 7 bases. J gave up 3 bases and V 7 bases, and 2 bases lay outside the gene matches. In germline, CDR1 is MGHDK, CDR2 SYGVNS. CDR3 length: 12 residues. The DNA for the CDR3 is TGTGCCAGCACGGACAGGCACTATGGCTACACCTTC. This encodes CASTDRHYGYTF.

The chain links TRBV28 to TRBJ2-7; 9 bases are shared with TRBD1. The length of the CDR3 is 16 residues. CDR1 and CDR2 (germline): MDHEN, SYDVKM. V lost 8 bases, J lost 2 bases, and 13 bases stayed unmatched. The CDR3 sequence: CASYRQGGLEAYEQYF. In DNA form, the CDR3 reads TGTGCCAGCTACCGACAGGGGGGACTTGAGGCCTACGAGCAGTACTTC.

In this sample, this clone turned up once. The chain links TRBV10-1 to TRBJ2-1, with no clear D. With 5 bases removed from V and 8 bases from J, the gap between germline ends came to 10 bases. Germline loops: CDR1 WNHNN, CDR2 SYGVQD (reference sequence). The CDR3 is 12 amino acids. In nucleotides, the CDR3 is TGCGCCAGCAGTAAGCGATTAGATGAGCAGTTCTTC. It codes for CASSKRLDEQFF.

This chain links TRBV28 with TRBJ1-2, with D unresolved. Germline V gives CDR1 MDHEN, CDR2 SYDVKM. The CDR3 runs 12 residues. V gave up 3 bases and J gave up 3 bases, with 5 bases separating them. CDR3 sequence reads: CASSFRYYGYTF. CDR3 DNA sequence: TGTGCCAGCAGTTTCAGGTACTATGGCTACACCTTC.

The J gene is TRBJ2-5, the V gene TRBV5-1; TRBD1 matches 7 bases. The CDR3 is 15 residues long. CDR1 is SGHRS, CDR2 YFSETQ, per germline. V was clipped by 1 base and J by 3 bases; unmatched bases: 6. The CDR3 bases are TGCGCCAGCAGCTTGCGTCCGCAGGGGGAAGAGACCCAGTACTTC. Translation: CASSLRPQGEETQYF.

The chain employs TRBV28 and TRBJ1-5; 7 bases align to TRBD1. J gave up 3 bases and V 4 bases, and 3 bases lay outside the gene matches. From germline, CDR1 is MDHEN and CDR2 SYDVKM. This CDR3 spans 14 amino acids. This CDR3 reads CASSSGQPNQPQHF. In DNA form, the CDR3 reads TGTGCCAGCAGTTCGGGACAGCCCAATCAGCCCCAGCATTTT.

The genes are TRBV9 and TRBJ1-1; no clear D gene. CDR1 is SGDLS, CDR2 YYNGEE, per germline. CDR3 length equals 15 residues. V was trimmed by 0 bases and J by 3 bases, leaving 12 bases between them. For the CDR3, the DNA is TGTGCCAGCAGCGTAGAGGGAGTGAGGGACACTGAAGCTTTCTTT. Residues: CASSVEGVRDTEAFF.

The CDR3 bases are TGTGCCTGGAGTGACGGACTAGCGGGGGGGCTGAAGACCCAGTACTTC. Translation gives CAWSDGLAGGLKTQYF. The genes are TRBV30 and TRBJ2-5; TRBD2 matches 15 bases. Germline assignment: CDR1 GTSNPN and CDR2 SVGIG (reference sequence). V was clipped by 1 base and J by 6 bases; unmatched bases: 6. The CDR3 is 16 residues long.

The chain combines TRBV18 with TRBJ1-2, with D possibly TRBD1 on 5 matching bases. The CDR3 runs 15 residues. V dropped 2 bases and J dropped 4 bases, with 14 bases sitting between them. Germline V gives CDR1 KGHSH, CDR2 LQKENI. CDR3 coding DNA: TGTGCCAGCTCACCAATCGGGGGGGTCGGCTATGGCTACACCTTC. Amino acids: CASSPIGGVGYGYTF.

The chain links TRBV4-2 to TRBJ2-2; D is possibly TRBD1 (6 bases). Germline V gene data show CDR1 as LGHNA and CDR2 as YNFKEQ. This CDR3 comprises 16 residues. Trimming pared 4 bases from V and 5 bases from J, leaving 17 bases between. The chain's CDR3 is CASSPYAGVGTGELFF. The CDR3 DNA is TGTGCCAGCAGCCCTTACGCAGGGGTTGGTACCGGGGAGCTGTTTTTT.

CDR3 sequence (DNA): TGCGCCAGCAGGAGCCGGGACAGGGGGGACCAGCCCCAGCATTTT. It translates to CASRSRDRGDQPQHF. This rearrangement joins TRBV23-1 to TRBJ1-5; 11 nucleotides line up with TRBD1. TRBV23-1 is noted as an ORF with a role that remains uncertain. V shed 6 bases, J shed 7 bases, and the junction held 8 bases outside the gene matches. This CDR3 contains 15 residues.

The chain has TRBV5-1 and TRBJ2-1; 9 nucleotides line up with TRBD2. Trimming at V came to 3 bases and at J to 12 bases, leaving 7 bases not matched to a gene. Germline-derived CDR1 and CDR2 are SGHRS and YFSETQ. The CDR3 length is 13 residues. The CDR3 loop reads CASSSQEAGGQFF. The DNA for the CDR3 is TGCGCCAGCAGCTCCCAGGAAGCGGGGGGGCAGTTCTTC.

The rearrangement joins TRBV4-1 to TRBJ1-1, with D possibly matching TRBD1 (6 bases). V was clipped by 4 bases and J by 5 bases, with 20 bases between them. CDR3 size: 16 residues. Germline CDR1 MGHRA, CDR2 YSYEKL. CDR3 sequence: CASSRGDGQKKTEAFF. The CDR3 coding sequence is TGCGCCAGCAGCCGGGGCGACGGACAGAAGAAAACTGAAGCTTTCTTT.

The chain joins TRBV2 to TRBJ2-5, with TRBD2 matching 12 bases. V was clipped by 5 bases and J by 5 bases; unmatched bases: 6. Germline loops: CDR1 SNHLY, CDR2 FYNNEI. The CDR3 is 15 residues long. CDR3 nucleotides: TGTGCCAGCAGTCAGACTAGCGGGGGCCGGGAGACCCAGTACTTC. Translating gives CASSQTSGGRETQYF.

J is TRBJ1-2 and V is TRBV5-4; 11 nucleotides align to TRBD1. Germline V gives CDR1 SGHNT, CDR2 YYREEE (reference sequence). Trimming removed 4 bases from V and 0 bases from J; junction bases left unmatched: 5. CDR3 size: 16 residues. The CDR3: CASSKDRGQANYGYTF. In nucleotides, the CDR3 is TGTGCCAGCAGCAAGGACAGGGGGCAAGCTAACTATGGCTACACCTTC. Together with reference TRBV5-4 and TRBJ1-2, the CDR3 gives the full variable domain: ETGVTQSPTHLIKTRGQQVTLRCSSQSGHNTVSWYQQALGQGPQFIFQYYREEENGRGNFPPRFSGLQFPNYSSELNVNALELDDSALYLCASSKDRGQANYGYTFGSGTRLTVV.

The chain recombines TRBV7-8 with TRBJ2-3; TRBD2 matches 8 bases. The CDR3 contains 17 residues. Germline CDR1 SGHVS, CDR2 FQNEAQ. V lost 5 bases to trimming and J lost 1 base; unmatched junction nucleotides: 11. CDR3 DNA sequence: TGTGCCAGCAGCCCTCATTTAGCGGGGACTCGCACAGATACGCAGTATTTT. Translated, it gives CASSPHLAGTRTDTQYF.

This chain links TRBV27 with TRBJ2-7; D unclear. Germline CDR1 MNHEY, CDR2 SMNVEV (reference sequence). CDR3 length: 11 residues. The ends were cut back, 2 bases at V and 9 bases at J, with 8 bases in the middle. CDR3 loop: CASSLSAGQYF. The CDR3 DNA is TGTGCCAGCAGTTTAAGTGCCGGGCAGTACTTC.

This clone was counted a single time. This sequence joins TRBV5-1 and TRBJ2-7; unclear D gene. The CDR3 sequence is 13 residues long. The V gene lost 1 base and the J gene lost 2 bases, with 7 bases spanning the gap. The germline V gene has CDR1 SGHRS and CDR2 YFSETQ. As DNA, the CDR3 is TGCGCCAGCAGCTTGTCCAGTCCCTACGAGCAGTACTTC. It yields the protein CASSLSSPYEQYF. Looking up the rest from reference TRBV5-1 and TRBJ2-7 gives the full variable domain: KAGVTQTPRYLIKTRGQQVTLSCSPISGHRSVSWYQQTPGQGLQFLFEYFSETQRNKGNFPGRFSGRQFSNSRSEMNVSTLELGDSALYLCASSLSSPYEQYFGPGTRLTVT.

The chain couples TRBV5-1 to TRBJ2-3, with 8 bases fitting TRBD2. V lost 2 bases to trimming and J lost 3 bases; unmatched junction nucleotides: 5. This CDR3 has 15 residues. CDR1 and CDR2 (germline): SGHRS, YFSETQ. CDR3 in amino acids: CASSFLAGGTDTQYF. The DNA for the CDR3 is TGCGCCAGCAGCTTCCTAGCGGGCGGAACAGATACGCAGTATTTT. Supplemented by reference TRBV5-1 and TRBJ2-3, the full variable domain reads KAGVTQTPRYLIKTRGQQVTLSCSPISGHRSVSWYQQTPGQGLQFLFEYFSETQRNKGNFPGRFSGRQFSNSRSEMNVSTLELGDSALYLCASSFLAGGTDTQYFGPGTRLTVL.

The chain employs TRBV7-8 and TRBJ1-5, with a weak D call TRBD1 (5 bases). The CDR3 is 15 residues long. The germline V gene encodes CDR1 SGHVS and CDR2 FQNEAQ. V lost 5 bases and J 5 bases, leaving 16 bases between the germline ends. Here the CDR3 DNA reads TGTGCCAGCAGCCTTGTATGGGGGGTCGATCAGCCCCAGCATTTT. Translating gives CASSLVWGVDQPQHF.